This TCR beta chain was retrieved from a study of CD8 T cells in Susac syndrome. Reverse transcription of 0.5 to 1 ug RNA used random hexamers. MiXCR was run by TCRdb on the immunoSEQ multiplex PCR reads, yielding one entry per CDR3 protein. The table lists 200,000 or so distinct CDR3 sequences, 90% to 97% of them singletons. Sequencing of TCR beta was performed on blood CD8+ and CD4+ T cells. TEMRA cells underwent FACS enrichment and CD8+ and CD4+ T cells underwent negative isolation. The germline CDR1 and CDR2 sequences are MGHDK and SYGVNS. V was cut by 3 bases and J by 0 bases, with 15 bases left in between. The CDR3 has 18 amino acids.

The chain couples TRBV25-1 to TRBJ2-6, with D perhaps TRBD1 (6 bases). The receptor comes from a human donor with Susac syndrome. Sequenced input: CD4+ T cells from PBMCs. Here the CDR3 reads CASSDNPGHPSGANVLTF. The CDR3 bases are TGTGCCAGCAGTGACAATCCGGGACACCCCTCTGGGGCCAACGTCCTGACTTTC.